This T cell receptor beta chain came from a study of blood T cells in healthy people across ages. Then a second PCR, running about 6 to 11 cycles, was carried out with a sample-barcoded 5' primer and a J-beta primer mix. Tagging of each cDNA molecule was performed by a template-switch adaptor with 12 random nucleotides. TCRdb reanalysed the 5' RACE reads using MiXCR and keeps one entry per CDR3 protein. This table holds approximately 810,000 distinct CDR3 sequences, under 40% found once. This clonotype was seen at least ten times. The target antigen is unknown. Overall study results and limits: Changes seen in expanded clonotypes were possibly confounded by donor CMV status left unknown.

PBMCs numbering at least 6 million were isolated per sample. Germline V CDR1 and CDR2: DFQATT, SNEGSKA (reference sequence). CDR3 length: 13 amino acids. V was clipped by 3 bases and J by 0 bases, with 9 bases between them. The chain links TRBV20-1 to TRBJ2-7, with a possible D match to TRBD1 (5 bases). The receptor was derived from a man aged 18 to 29 in good health. Sequencing input: blood. The CDR3 here is CSARGQTSYEQYF. The CDR3 DNA reads TGCAGTGCTAGGGGGCAGACCTCCTACGAGCAGTACTTC.